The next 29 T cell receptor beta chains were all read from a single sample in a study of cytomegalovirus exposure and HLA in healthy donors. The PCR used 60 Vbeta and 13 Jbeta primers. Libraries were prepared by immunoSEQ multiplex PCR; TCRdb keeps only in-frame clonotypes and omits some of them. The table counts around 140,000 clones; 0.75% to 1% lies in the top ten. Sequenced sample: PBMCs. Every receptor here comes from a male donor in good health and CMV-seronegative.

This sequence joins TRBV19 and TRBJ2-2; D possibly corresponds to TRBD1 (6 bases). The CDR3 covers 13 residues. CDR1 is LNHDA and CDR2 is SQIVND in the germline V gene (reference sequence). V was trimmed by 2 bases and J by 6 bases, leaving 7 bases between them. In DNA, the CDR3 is TGTGCCAGTAGTATATACAGGGCCGGGGAGCTGTTTTTT. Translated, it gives CASSIYRAGELFF.

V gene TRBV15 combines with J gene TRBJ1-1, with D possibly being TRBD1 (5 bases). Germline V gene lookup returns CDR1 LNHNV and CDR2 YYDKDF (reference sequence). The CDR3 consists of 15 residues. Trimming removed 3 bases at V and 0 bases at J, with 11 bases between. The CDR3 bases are TGTGCCACCAGCAGGGGTACAGGACTGAACACTGAAGCTTTCTTT. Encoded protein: CATSRGTGLNTEAFF.

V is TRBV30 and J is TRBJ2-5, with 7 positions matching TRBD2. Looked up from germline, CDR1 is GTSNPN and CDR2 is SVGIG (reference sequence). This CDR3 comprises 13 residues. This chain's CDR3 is CACRSGDLVSQYF. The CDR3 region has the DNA TGTGCTTGTAGGAGCGGGGACTTAGTAAGCCAGTACTTC.

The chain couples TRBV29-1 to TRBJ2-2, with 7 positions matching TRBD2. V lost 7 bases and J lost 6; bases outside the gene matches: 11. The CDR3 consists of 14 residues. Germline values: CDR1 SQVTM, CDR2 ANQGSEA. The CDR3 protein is CSGGRSGGPGELFF. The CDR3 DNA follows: TGCAGCGGTGGAAGATCGGGAGGACCCGGGGAGCTGTTTTTT.

CDR3 in DNA: TGTGCCAGCACTAACGGCGGGGGCCTTACAGATACGCAGTATTTT. This gives the protein CASTNGGGLTDTQYF. The chain couples TRBV7-8 to TRBJ2-3; maybe TRBD2 (7 bases). V lost 7 bases and J lost 3, with 17 bases in between. The CDR3 covers 15 residues. Germline V gives CDR1 SGHVS, CDR2 FQNEAQ.

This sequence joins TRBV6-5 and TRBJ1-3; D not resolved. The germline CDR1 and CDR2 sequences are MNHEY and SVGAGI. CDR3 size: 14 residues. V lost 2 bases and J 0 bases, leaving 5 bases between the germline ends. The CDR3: CASSYRGSGNTIYF. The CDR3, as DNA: TGTGCCAGCAGTTACCGGGGCTCTGGAAACACCATATATTTT.

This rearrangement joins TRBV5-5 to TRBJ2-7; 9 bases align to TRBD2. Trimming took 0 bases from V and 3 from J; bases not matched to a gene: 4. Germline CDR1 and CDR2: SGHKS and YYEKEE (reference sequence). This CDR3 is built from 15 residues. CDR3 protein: CASSLAGTSSYEQYF. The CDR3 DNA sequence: TGTGCCAGCAGCTTGGCCGGGACTAGCAGCTACGAGCAGTACTTC.

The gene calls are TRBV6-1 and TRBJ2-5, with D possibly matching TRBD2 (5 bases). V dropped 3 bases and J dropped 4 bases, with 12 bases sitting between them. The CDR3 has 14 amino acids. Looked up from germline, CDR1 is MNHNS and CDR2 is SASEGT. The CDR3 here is CASSDPAGGETQYF. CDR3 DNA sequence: TGTGCCAGCAGTGACCCCGCGGGTGGAGAGACCCAGTACTTC.

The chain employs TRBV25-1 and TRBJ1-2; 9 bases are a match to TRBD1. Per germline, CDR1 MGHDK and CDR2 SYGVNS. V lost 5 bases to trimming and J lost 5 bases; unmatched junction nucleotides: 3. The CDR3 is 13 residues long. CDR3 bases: TGTGCCAGCAGTTGGACAGGGGAGTATGGCTACACCTTC. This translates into CASSWTGEYGYTF.

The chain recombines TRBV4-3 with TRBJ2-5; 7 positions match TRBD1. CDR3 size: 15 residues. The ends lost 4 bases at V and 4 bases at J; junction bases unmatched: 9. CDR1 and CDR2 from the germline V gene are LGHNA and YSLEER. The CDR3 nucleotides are TGCGCCAGCAGCCGCGACAGGGAGAGTCCAGAGACCCAGTACTTC. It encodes CASSRDRESPETQYF.

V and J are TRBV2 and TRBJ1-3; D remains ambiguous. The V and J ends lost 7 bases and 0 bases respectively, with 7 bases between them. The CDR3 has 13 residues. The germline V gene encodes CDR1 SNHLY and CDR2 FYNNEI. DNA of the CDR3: TGTGCCAGCACCCGGGACTCTGGAAACACCATATATTTT. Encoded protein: CASTRDSGNTIYF. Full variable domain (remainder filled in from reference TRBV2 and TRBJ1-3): EPEVTQTPSHQVTQMGQEVILRCVPISNHLYFYWYRQILGQKVEFLVSFYNNEISEKSEIFDDQFSVERPDGSNFTLKIRSTKLEDSAMYFCASTRDSGNTIYFGEGSWLTVV.

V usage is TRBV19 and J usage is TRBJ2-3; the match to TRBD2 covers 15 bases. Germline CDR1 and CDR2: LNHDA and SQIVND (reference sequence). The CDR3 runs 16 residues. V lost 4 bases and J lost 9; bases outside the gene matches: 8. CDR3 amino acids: CASSTSGTSGRWTQYF. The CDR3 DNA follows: TGTGCCAGTAGTACTTCCGGGACTAGCGGGAGGTGGACGCAGTATTTT.

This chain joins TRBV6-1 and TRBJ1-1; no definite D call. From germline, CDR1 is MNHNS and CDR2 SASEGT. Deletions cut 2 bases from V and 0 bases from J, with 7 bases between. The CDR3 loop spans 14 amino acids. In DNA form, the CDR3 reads TGTGCCAGCAGTGAAAGCACCTTGAACACTGAAGCTTTCTTT. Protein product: CASSESTLNTEAFF.

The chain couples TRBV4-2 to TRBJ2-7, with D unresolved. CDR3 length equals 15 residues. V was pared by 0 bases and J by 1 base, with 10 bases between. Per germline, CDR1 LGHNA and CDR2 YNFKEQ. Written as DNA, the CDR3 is TGTGCCAGCAGCCAAGATCTTGGCAGATCCTACGAGCAGTACTTC. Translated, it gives CASSQDLGRSYEQYF.

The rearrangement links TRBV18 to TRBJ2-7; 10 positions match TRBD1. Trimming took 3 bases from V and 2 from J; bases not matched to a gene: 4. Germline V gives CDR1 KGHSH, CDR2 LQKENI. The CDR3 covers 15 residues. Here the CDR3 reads CASSPPGQGTYEQYF. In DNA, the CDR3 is TGTGCCAGCTCACCCCCGGGACAGGGGACCTACGAGCAGTACTTC.

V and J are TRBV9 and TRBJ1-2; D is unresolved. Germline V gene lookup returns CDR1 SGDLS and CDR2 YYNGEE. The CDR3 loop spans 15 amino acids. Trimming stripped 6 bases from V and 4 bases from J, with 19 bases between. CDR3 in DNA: TGTGCCAGCATAGGAGCCGACGACCGTCCCTATGGCTACACCTTC. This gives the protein CASIGADDRPYGYTF.

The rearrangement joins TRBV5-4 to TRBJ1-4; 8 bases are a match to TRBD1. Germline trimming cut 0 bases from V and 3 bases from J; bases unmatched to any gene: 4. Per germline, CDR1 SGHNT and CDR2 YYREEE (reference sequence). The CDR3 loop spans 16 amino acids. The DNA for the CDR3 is TGTGCCAGCAGCTTGGGACAGGGGAAAGCTAATGAAAAACTGTTTTTT. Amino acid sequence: CASSLGQGKANEKLFF.

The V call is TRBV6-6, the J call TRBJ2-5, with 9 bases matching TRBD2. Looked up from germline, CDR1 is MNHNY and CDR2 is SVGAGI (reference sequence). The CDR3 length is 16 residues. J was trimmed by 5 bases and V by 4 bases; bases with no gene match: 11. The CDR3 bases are TGTGCCAGCAGTTCCTTGGCGGGAGGGCCCTCGGAGACCCAGTACTTC. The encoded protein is CASSSLAGGPSETQYF.

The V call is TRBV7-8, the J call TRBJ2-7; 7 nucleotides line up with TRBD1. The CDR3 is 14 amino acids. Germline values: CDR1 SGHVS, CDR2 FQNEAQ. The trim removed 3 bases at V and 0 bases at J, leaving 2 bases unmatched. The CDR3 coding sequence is TGTGCCAGCAGCTTCGACAGGGCCTCCTACGAGCAGTACTTC. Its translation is CASSFDRASYEQYF.

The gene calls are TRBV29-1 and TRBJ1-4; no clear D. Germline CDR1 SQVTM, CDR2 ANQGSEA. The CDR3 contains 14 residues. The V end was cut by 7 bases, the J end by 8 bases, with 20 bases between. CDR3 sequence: CSAGGPMKGEKLFF. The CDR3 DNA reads TGCAGCGCCGGCGGGCCTATGAAGGGCGAAAAACTGTTTTTT.

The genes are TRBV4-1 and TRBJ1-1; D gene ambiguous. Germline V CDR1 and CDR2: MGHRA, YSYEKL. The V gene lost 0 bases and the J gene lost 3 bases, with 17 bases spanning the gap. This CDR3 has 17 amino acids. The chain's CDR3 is CASSQDQVRPADTEAFF. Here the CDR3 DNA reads TGCGCCAGCAGCCAAGATCAGGTCAGGCCAGCGGACACTGAAGCTTTCTTT.

The CDR3: CASSPGSYEQYF. CDR3 coding DNA: TGTGCCAGCAGCCCCGGCTCCTACGAGCAGTACTTC. The V gene is TRBV5-6, the J gene TRBJ2-7; D remains ambiguous. Germline V gives CDR1 SGHDT, CDR2 YYEEEE. There are 12 residues in the CDR3. The germline V and J ends were trimmed by 4 bases and 0 bases, with 5 bases remaining between them.

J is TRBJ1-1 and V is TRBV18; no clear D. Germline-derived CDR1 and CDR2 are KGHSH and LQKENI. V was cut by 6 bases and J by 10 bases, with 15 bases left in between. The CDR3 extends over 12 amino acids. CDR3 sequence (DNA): TGTGCCAGCTCGCCTCTTGATGGAGGAGCTTTCTTT. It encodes CASSPLDGGAFF.

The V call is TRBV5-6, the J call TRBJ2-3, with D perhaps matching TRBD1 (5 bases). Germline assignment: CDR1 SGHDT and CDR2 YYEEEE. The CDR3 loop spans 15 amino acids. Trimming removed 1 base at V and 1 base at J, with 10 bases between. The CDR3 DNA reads TGTGCCAGCAGCTTGAGGAAAGGGGGCACAGATACGCAGTATTTT. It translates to CASSLRKGGTDTQYF. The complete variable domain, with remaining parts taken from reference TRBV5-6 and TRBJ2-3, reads DAGVTQSPTHLIKTRGQQVTLRCSPKSGHDTVSWYQQALGQGPQFIFQYYEEEERQRGNFPDRFSGHQFPNYSSELNVNALLLGDSALYLCASSLRKGGTDTQYFGPGTRLTVL.

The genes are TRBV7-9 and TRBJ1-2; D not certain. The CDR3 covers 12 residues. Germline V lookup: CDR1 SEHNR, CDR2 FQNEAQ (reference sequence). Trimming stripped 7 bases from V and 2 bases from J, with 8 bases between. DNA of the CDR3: TGTGCCAGCACCCGGGAAAACTATGGCTACACCTTC. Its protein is CASTRENYGYTF.

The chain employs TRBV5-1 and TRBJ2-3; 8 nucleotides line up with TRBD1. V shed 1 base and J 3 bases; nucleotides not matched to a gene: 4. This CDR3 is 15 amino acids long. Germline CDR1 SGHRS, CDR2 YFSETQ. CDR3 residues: CASSLLQGGTDTQYF. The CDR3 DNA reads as TGCGCCAGCAGCTTGTTACAGGGGGGAACAGATACGCAGTATTTT.

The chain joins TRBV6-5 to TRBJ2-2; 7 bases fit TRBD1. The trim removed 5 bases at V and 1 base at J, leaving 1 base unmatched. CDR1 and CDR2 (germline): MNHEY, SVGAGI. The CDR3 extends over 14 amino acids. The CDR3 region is CASSRDRNTGELFF. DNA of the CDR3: TGTGCCAGCAGTCGGGACAGGAACACCGGGGAGCTGTTTTTT.

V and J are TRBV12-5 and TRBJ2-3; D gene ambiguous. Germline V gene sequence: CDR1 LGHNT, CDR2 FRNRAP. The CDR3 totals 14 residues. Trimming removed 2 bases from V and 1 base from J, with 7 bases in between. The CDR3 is CASGLQSGTDTQYF. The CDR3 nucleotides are TGTGCTAGTGGTTTGCAGTCCGGCACAGATACGCAGTATTTT.

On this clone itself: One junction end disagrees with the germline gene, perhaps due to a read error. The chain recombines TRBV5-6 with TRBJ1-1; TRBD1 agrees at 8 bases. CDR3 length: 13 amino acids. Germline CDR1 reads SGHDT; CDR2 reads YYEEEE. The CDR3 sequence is CASGFQGAPEAFF. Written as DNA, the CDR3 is TGTGCCAGCGGCTTTCAGGGGGCCCCTGAAGCTTTCTTT. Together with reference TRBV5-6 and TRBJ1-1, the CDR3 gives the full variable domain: DAGVTQSPTHLIKTRGQQVTLRCSPKSGHDTVSWYQQALGQGPQFIFQYYEEEERQRGNFPDRFSGHQFPNYSSELNVNALLLGDSALYLCASGFQGAPEAFFGQGTRLTVV.